Presented here are 20 T cell receptor beta chains from one specimen sequenced in a study of glioma-infiltrating T cells (dated by TCRdb to the mid-2010s). Instrument on record: Illumina MiSeq. TCR alpha and beta CDR3 regions were amplified with the iRepertoire nested amplicon-rescue multiplex PCR (arm-PCR) platform from RNA. In TCRdb, the public reads were trimmed at Q25 with fastp and aligned with MiXCR, with productive beta chains retained. A single entry per CDR3 protein holds the most common genes and DNA from its merged rows. Across this sample there are 100,000 to 150,000 distinct CDR3 sequences, with more than 20% seen only once. The ten biggest clones cover 27% of the sample. Sequencing was done on a sample of glioma tissue, nonneoplastic brain tissue, or PBMCs (not recorded which). These receptors all come from a human donor with low-grade glioma or glioblastoma, undergoing nonglioma brain surgery, or in good health (not recorded which).

CDR3 protein: CSAIRGSSYNEQYV. CDR3 DNA sequence: TGCAGTGCTATCCGAGGGAGCTCCTACAATGAGCAGTACGTC. This chain connects TRBV20-1 to TRBJ2-7; a weak D match, TRBD2 (5 bases). V gave up 4 bases and J gave up 7 bases, with 20 bases separating them. This CDR3 comprises 14 residues. Germline V gene data show CDR1 as DFQATT and CDR2 as SNEGSKA (reference sequence).

This clonotype was observed at least ten times. J is TRBJ1-5 and V is TRBV6-6, with 7 nucleotides matching TRBD1. In germline, CDR1 is MNHNY, CDR2 SVGAGI (reference sequence). Trimming cost V 2 bases and J 3 bases; bases outside gene matches: 1. The CDR3 consists of 14 residues. The CDR3 coding sequence is TGTGCCAGCAGTTACAGGGGGCACAATCAGCCCCAGCATTTT. This codes for CASSYRGHNQPQHF.

This clonotype was seen many times. V and J are TRBV7-9 and TRBJ2-7, with 7 bases that match TRBD1. The V segment lost 4 bases and the J segment 3 bases; nucleotides outside the gene matches: 3. Germline-derived CDR1 and CDR2 are SEHNR and FQNEAQ (reference sequence). There are 13 residues in the CDR3. CDR3 sequence (DNA): TGTGCCAGCAGCTCGACAGGGAGCTACGAGCAGTACGTC. It translates to CASSSTGSYEQYV.

The chain recombines TRBV11-2 with TRBJ2-1; D gene uncertain. V lost 5 bases and J 6 bases, leaving 5 bases between the germline ends. CDR3 size: 11 residues. Per germline, CDR1 SGHAT and CDR2 FQNNGV. CDR3 nucleotides: TGTGCCAGCAGCACGGGCAATGAGCAGTTCTTC. This encodes CASSTGNEQFF.

As to this clonotype: One end of the junction varies from germline; a read error may be responsible. This rearrangement joins TRBV14 to TRBJ2-1; 9 bases match TRBD2. CDR3 length: 15 residues. Germline CDR1 SGHDN, CDR2 FVKESK. The CDR3 nucleotides read TGTGCCAGCAGTGTAGCGGGGGACCCCTACAATGAGAAGTTCTTC. Its translation: CASSVAGDPYNEKFF. Full variable domain (outside the CDR3, taken from reference TRBV14 and TRBJ2-1): EAGVTQFPSHSVIEKGQTVTLRCDPISGHDNLYWYRRVMGKEIKFLLHFVKESKQDESGMPNNRFLAERTGGTYSTLKVQPAELEDSGVYFCASSVAGDPYNEKFFGPGTRLTVL.

The chain combines TRBV29-1 with TRBJ1-1; D possibly corresponds to TRBD1 (6 bases). Trimming left V 4 bases short and J 2 bases short, with 11 bases between. The CDR3 runs to 13 residues. Germline V CDR1 and CDR2: SQVTM, ANQGSEA. The CDR3 sequence is CSVVGASNTEAFF. The CDR3 bases are TGCAGCGTTGTGGGGGCGAGCAACACTGAAGCTTTCTTT.

There are many counts of this clonotype. The chain carries TRBV7-2 and TRBJ2-3; D gene uncertain. V dropped 5 bases and J dropped 0 bases, with 9 bases sitting between them. Germline loops: CDR1 SGHTA, CDR2 FQGNSA. This CDR3 region has 14 residues. The DNA of the CDR3 is TGTGCCAGCAGCCTTAGAGCTAGCACAGATACGCAGTATTTT. This codes for CASSLRASTDTQYF.

This clonotype was seen repeatedly, ten times or more. V and J are TRBV6-2 or TRBV6-3 and TRBJ2-3, with D possibly being TRBD2 (7 bases). Trimming cost V 1 base and J 4 bases, with 12 bases left between them. The CDR3 has 15 amino acids. The germline gives CDR1 MNHEY, CDR2 SVGEGT. The CDR3 loop reads CASSYWGGASDTQYF. CDR3 coding DNA: TGTGCCAGCAGTTACTGGGGGGGCGCGTCAGATACGCAGTATTTT.

This clonotype was seen at least ten times. The gene calls are TRBV10-3 and TRBJ2-3; D gene unclear. In germline, CDR1 is ENHRY, CDR2 SYGVKD. This CDR3 is 11 amino acids long. The ends were cut back, 3 bases at V and 4 bases at J, with 2 bases in the middle. In DNA, the CDR3 is TGTGCCATCAGTGACGCAGATACGCAGTATTTT. Translating gives CAISDADTQYF.

To note about this clonotype: This may be a read error: a much more frequent sequence differs by one nucleotide. The genes are TRBV7-9 and TRBJ1-1; D is unresolved. The CDR3 has 13 amino acids. CDR1 SEHNR and CDR2 FQNEAQ come from the germline V gene (reference sequence). Trimming shortened V by 5 bases and J by 6 bases, and 13 bases separated the two germline ends. The CDR3, as DNA: TGTGCCAGCAGCCCAACAAGCACCCCTGAAGCTTTCTTT. Its translation: CASSPTSTPEAFF.

In its sample, this clonotype was seen many times. The chain is built from TRBV6-6 and TRBJ2-7, with D perhaps being TRBD1 or TRBD2 (6 bases each). V dropped 0 bases and J dropped 4 bases, with 13 bases sitting between them. The CDR3 length is 15 residues. CDR1 is MNHNY, CDR2 SVGAGI, per germline (reference sequence). Here the CDR3 reads CASSYSGGAFYEQYV. CDR3 DNA: TGTGCCAGCAGTTACTCGGGGGGCGCGTTTTACGAGCAGTACGTC.

The sample holds many counts of this clonotype. The rearrangement links TRBV6-1 to TRBJ1-1; D unresolved. The V end lost 8 bases, the J end lost 0 bases, and 7 bases lay between the germline ends. The CDR3 is 12 amino acids. The germline CDR1 and CDR2 sequences are MNHNS and SASEGT. This CDR3 reads CASSTMNTEAFF. The CDR3, as DNA: TGTGCCAGCTCAACTATGAACACTGAAGCTTTCTTT.

This clonotype was seen ten or more times. The rearrangement uses TRBV7-2 and TRBJ2-5, with unresolved D. The ends were cut back, 5 bases at V and 1 base at J, with 5 bases in the middle. The germline gives CDR1 SGHTA, CDR2 FQGNSA. The CDR3 is 12 residues long. CDR3 DNA sequence: TGTGCCAGCAGCCGTACCCAAGAGACCCAGTACTTC. Protein: CASSRTQETQYF.

This chain joins TRBV7-2 and TRBJ1-5; D unresolved. Germline V gene lookup returns CDR1 SGHTA and CDR2 FQGNSA. V shed 1 base and J shed 6 bases, with 22 bases lying between them. CDR3 length: 18 amino acids. The chain's CDR3 is CASSLDNVFGWNSQPQHF. CDR3 DNA: TGTGCCAGCAGCTTAGATAACGTTTTCGGGTGGAATTCTCAGCCCCAGCATTTT.

This clonotype was observed a few times. The chain recombines TRBV14 with TRBJ2-2; TRBD2 might be the D (6 bases). This CDR3 region has 15 residues. Germline V lookup: CDR1 SGHDN, CDR2 FVKESK. The V and J ends lost 7 bases and 7 bases respectively, with 19 bases between them. This chain's CDR3 is CASTARRDGSGELFF. CDR3 DNA sequence: TGTGCCAGCACCGCAAGGCGGGACGGCAGCGGGGAGCTGTTTTTT.

This clonotype was counted ten times or more. The chain recombines TRBV6-1 with TRBJ2-3, with D tentatively TRBD2 (6 bases). Germline CDR1 reads MNHNS; CDR2 reads SASEGT. This CDR3 has 16 amino acids. V was shortened by 2 bases and J by 5 bases, with 17 bases between the two germline ends. CDR3 sequence (DNA): TGTGCCAGCAGTGAAACTCGGGTAGCGGCAGGAGATACGCAGTATTTT. This sequence encodes CASSETRVAAGDTQYF.

At least ten counts were recorded for this clonotype. J is TRBJ2-1 and V is TRBV27; D assignment may be TRBD1 or TRBD2 (5 bases each). The V gene lost 5 bases and the J gene lost 6 bases, with 17 bases spanning the gap. Germline V CDR1 and CDR2: MNHEY, SMNVEV (reference sequence). This CDR3 has 15 amino acids. CDR3 sequence: CASSPWDGRGNEQFF. In nucleotides, the CDR3 is TGTGCCAGCAGTCCATGGGACGGACGGGGCAATGAGCAGTTCTTC.

This clonotype was counted many times. This chain joins TRBV15 and TRBJ1-1; D unresolved. Trimming removed 5 bases from V and 0 bases from J, with 7 bases in between. Germline-derived CDR1 and CDR2 are LNHNV and YYDKDF (reference sequence). This CDR3 is 13 amino acids long. The CDR3 region has the DNA TGTGCCACCAGCGGCACCATGAACACTGAAGCTTTCTTT. Residues: CATSGTMNTEAFF.

This clonotype was counted between two and nine times. The genes are TRBV2 and TRBJ1-6; D possibly corresponds to TRBD1 (6 bases). Trimming cost V 4 bases and J 4 bases, with 11 bases left between them. Germline V CDR1 and CDR2: SNHLY, FYNNEI. CDR3 length: 15 residues. Written as DNA, the CDR3 is TGTGCCAGCAGTGCCCCGACAGGTTATAATTCACCCCTCCACTTT. Translating gives CASSAPTGYNSPLHF.

This clonotype turned up a few times. V usage is TRBV7-2 and J usage is TRBJ1-6, with TRBD1 as a possible D gene (5 bases). This CDR3 has 15 residues. CDR1 and CDR2 (germline): SGHTA, FQGNSA. Trimming cost V 2 bases and J 5 bases, with 10 bases left between them. The CDR3 nucleotides are TGTGCCAGCAGCTTACAAGGGGCTGATAATTCACCCCTCCACTTT. Its translation is CASSLQGADNSPLHF.